One sample yielded the 27 T cell receptor beta chains listed below, sequenced in a study of blood T cell repertoires in COVID-19 (TCRdb year 2020). Library preparation employed the immunoSEQ multiplex PCR assay. What TCRdb holds here is the immuneACCESS table cut down to in-frame rearrangements. Part of the clones is not present; checked against another copy, under half of the missing clones reflect an unresolved V gene, and the others are unexplained. This sample comprises fewer than 95,000 clones, approximately 80% of them detected only once. The top ten clonotypes cover less than 15% of the sample. Sequences were obtained from peripheral blood. The receptors were gathered from a human donor in a cohort sampled during active COVID-19.

The chain is built from TRBV6-6 and TRBJ2-1, with D tentatively TRBD1 (5 bases). Trimming stripped 5 bases from V and 5 bases from J, with 13 bases between. This CDR3 has 14 residues. CDR1 is MNHNY and CDR2 is SVGAGI in the germline V gene (reference sequence). CDR3 amino acids: CASSPLRTHNEQFF. CDR3 nucleotides: TGTGCCAGCAGTCCCCTCCGGACACACAATGAGCAGTTCTTC.

The V gene is TRBV6-6, the J gene TRBJ2-5; a weak D match, TRBD1 (6 bases). Looked up from germline, CDR1 is MNHNY and CDR2 is SVGAGI (reference sequence). The CDR3 has 13 residues. Trimming took off 9 bases at V and 1 base at J, with 12 bases between the two ends. CDR3 region: CASTGQPQETQYF. CDR3 nucleotides: TGTGCCAGTACCGGACAGCCCCAAGAGACCCAGTACTTC.

This clone turned up a few times. This rearrangement joins TRBV3-1 (or the pseudogene TRBV3-2) to TRBJ1-5; no reliable D call. This CDR3 is 14 amino acids long. Germline loops: CDR1 LGHDT, CDR2 YNNKEL (reference sequence). The V end was cut by 1 base, the J end by 6 bases, with 10 bases between. The CDR3 is CASSQVNSGQPQHF. In DNA, the CDR3 is TGTGCCAGCAGCCAAGTTAACAGTGGTCAGCCCCAGCATTTT.

A few counts support this clone. This chain joins TRBV6-1 and TRBJ2-1; 8 bases match TRBD2. Germline values: CDR1 MNHNS, CDR2 SASEGT. This CDR3 has 18 amino acids. J gave up 0 bases and V 4 bases, and 11 bases lay outside the gene matches. The CDR3: CASSGVASGRSSYNEQFF. Written as DNA, the CDR3 is TGTGCCAGCAGTGGAGTGGCTAGCGGGCGGAGCTCCTACAATGAGCAGTTCTTC.

The table lists this clone with many counts. Different DNA sequences within this sample yield the same CDR3. This chain uses TRBV9 with TRBJ2-7; tentatively, D is TRBD1 (6 bases). Per germline, CDR1 SGDLS and CDR2 YYNGEE. The CDR3 is 14 amino acids. V was clipped by 0 bases and J by 1 base, with 8 bases between them. The CDR3 is CASSVEGQSYEQYF. For the CDR3, the DNA is TGTGCCAGCAGCGTAGAAGGACAGTCCTACGAGCAGTACTTC.

The gene calls are TRBV10-1 and TRBJ2-1, with D possibly being TRBD1 (6 bases). The V gene lost 5 bases and the J gene lost 1 base, with 15 bases spanning the gap. The CDR3 contains 16 residues. Germline V lookup: CDR1 WNHNN, CDR2 SYGVQD (reference sequence). For the CDR3, the DNA is TGCGCCAGCAGTACCTCTTTAGGGGGATCCTACAATGAGCAGTTCTTC. It is translated as CASSTSLGGSYNEQFF.

The J gene is TRBJ1-1, the V gene TRBV6-5; no clear D. With 0 bases removed from V and 9 bases from J, the gap between germline ends came to 11 bases. Per the germline V gene, CDR1 is MNHEY and CDR2 is SVGAGI. This CDR3 has 13 residues. The CDR3 sequence is CASSYSGRAQAFF. CDR3 in DNA: TGTGCCAGCAGTTACTCGGGGAGGGCGCAAGCTTTCTTT.

This sequence joins TRBV6-4 and TRBJ2-5; D might be TRBD2 (5 bases). V was pared by 4 bases and J by 3 bases, with 9 bases between. Germline V CDR1 and CDR2: MRHNA, SNTAGT. This CDR3 contains 13 residues. The CDR3 sequence is CASSVSGKETQYF. CDR3 DNA sequence: TGTGCCAGCAGTGTGTCGGGGAAAGAGACCCAGTACTTC.

V and J are TRBV28 and TRBJ1-4, with D maybe TRBD1 (5 bases). The germline V gene encodes CDR1 MDHEN and CDR2 SYDVKM. V lost 2 bases to trimming and J lost 6 bases, with 13 bases between them. The CDR3 loop spans 15 amino acids. CDR3 residues: CASSLGGGVDEKLFF. Here the CDR3 DNA reads TGTGCCAGCAGTTTAGGTGGGGGGGTAGATGAAAAACTGTTTTTT.

The chain carries TRBV19 and TRBJ2-7; 7 nucleotides line up with TRBD2. The CDR3 is made up of 14 amino acids. In germline, CDR1 is LNHDA, CDR2 SQIVND (reference sequence). V shed 5 bases and J 6 bases; nucleotides not matched to a gene: 10. The CDR3 is CASSPRSGGVEQYF. CDR3 DNA: TGTGCCAGTAGTCCAAGGTCGGGGGGTGTCGAGCAGTACTTC.

This clone was recorded only once. The gene calls are TRBV18 and TRBJ2-7; possible D gene TRBD1, 7 bases. Germline V gene data show CDR1 as KGHSH and CDR2 as LQKENI. The CDR3 sequence is 16 residues long. Trimming stripped 6 bases from V and 1 base from J, with 19 bases between. CDR3 amino acids: CASSLGGAGQSYEQYF. The CDR3 nucleotides read TGTGCCAGCTCCCTTGGTGGGGCGGGACAGTCCTACGAGCAGTACTTC.

The chain combines TRBV4-2 with TRBJ1-2; D remains unclear. V lost 0 bases and J lost 4, with 12 bases in between. Germline V gives CDR1 LGHNA, CDR2 YNFKEQ. The CDR3 is made up of 15 amino acids. CDR3 protein: CASSQDRVVFYGYTF. The CDR3 DNA sequence: TGTGCCAGCAGCCAAGATCGGGTAGTCTTCTATGGCTACACCTTC.

The chain uses TRBV3-1 (or the pseudogene TRBV3-2) and TRBJ2-7, with 9 bases that match TRBD2. CDR1 LGHDT and CDR2 YNNKEL come from the germline V gene (reference sequence). There are 15 residues in the CDR3. Unmatched junction bases numbered 10, after V lost 4 bases and J lost 6 bases. CDR3 in DNA: TGTGCCAGCAGCCTCTTTTCGGGACTAGCCTCCGAGCAGTACTTC. The encoded protein is CASSLFSGLASEQYF.

This rearrangement joins TRBV18 to TRBJ1-4; unclear D gene. This CDR3 has 13 amino acids. The V and J ends lost 3 bases and 4 bases respectively, with 6 bases between them. CDR1 is KGHSH and CDR2 is LQKENI in the germline V gene. This chain's CDR3 is CASSPQINEKLFF. DNA for the CDR3: TGTGCCAGCTCACCGCAGATTAATGAAAAACTGTTTTTT.

The CDR3 reads CAWSLGTGDGYTF. The DNA for the CDR3 is TGTGCCTGGAGTCTAGGGACAGGGGATGGCTACACCTTC. The chain joins TRBV30 to TRBJ1-2; 10 positions agree with TRBD1. J gave up 6 bases and V 2 bases, and 3 bases lay outside the gene matches. Germline CDR1 reads GTSNPN; CDR2 reads SVGIG (reference sequence). The CDR3 extends over 13 amino acids.

V gene TRBV18 combines with J gene TRBJ1-1, with D possibly being TRBD1 (5 bases). V lost 3 bases and J lost 1, with 9 bases in between. The CDR3 is made up of 14 amino acids. CDR1 and CDR2 (germline): KGHSH, LQKENI. The DNA for the CDR3 is TGTGCCAGCTCACCTATCAGGGAGAACACTGAAGCTTTCTTT. Protein product: CASSPIRENTEAFF.

The chain has TRBV5-1 and TRBJ1-1, with D possibly TRBD1 on 5 matching bases. Germline assignment: CDR1 SGHRS and CDR2 YFSETQ. The CDR3 spans 14 residues. V was shortened by 5 bases and J by 4 bases, with 15 bases between the two germline ends. The CDR3 nucleotides are TGCGCCAGCAGTTCCCGACCAGGGATCACTGAAGCTTTCTTT. It is translated as CASSSRPGITEAFF.

This clone has a single count. The chain combines TRBV4-2 with TRBJ2-1; TRBD2 agrees at 14 bases. V gave up 3 bases and J gave up 8 bases; unmatched junction bases: 15. The CDR3 extends over 19 amino acids. Per germline, CDR1 LGHNA and CDR2 YNFKEQ. The CDR3 DNA follows: TGTGCCAGCAGCCATACAGTTGGGACTAGCGGGGGCCCGTTAGATGAGCAGTTCTTC. Translation gives CASSHTVGTSGGPLDEQFF.

J is TRBJ2-2 and V is TRBV5-1; TRBD1 aligns across 9 bases. CDR3 size: 15 residues. Germline V gives CDR1 SGHRS, CDR2 YFSETQ. V was pared by 3 bases and J by 6 bases, with 6 bases of the junction left unmatched. CDR3 bases: TGCGCCAGCAGCTCCCAGACAGGGGGACCCGGGGAGCTGTTTTTT. Translating gives CASSSQTGGPGELFF.

The V and J genes are TRBV6-2 or TRBV6-3 and TRBJ2-1; a possible D gene is TRBD2 (5 bases). Germline CDR1 MNHEY, CDR2 SVGEGT. V lost 4 bases and J lost 15, with 19 bases in between. The CDR3 covers 13 residues. For the CDR3, the DNA is TGTGCCAGCAGTTTTTCCACCCCGCTTCGGGGGTTCTTC. This sequence encodes CASSFSTPLRGFF.

On this clone: The junction shows a germline mismatch at one end, possibly a read error. The chain uses TRBV6-5 and TRBJ1-1; tentatively, D is TRBD1 (5 bases). The CDR3 spans 16 residues. The germline gives CDR1 MNHEY, CDR2 SVGAGI. DNA for the CDR3: TGTGCCAGCAGTTACGACCCCGGGGGTATGAACACTGAAGCTTCCTTT. Translating gives CASSYDPGGMNTEASF.

The chain uses TRBV7-2 and TRBJ2-2; D gene unclear. The CDR3 totals 13 residues. V dropped 2 bases and J dropped 5 bases, with 6 bases sitting between them. Per the germline V gene, CDR1 is SGHTA and CDR2 is FQGNSA. The CDR3 protein is CASSLFLTGELFF. The CDR3 coding sequence is TGTGCCAGCAGCTTATTCTTGACCGGGGAGCTGTTTTTT.

This chain connects TRBV24-1 to TRBJ2-3; perhaps TRBD2 as D (6 bases). V was shortened by 7 bases and J by 4 bases, with 14 bases between the two germline ends. The CDR3 is 14 residues long. Germline CDR1 reads KGHDR; CDR2 reads SFDVKD. CDR3 DNA sequence: TGTGCCACCAGCCGGGGGTCGACGGCAGATACGCAGTATTTT. It codes for CATSRGSTADTQYF.

The chain recombines TRBV9 with TRBJ2-7; TRBD2 aligns across 9 bases. The CDR3 is made up of 15 amino acids. CDR1 is SGDLS, CDR2 YYNGEE, per germline. Losses at the gene ends were 0 bases for V and 1 base for J; bases not matched to a gene: 2. This chain's CDR3 is CASSVGSGGSYEQYF. The CDR3 DNA follows: TGTGCCAGCAGCGTAGGGAGCGGGGGGTCCTACGAGCAGTACTTC.

The chain couples TRBV6-5 to TRBJ2-3; D may be TRBD2 (6 bases). V was clipped by 5 bases and J by 6 bases, with 15 bases between them. The CDR3 totals 14 residues. Germline CDR1 is MNHEY and CDR2 is SVGAGI. Here the CDR3 reads CASSTTSVRDTQYF. The DNA for the CDR3 is TGTGCCAGCAGTACGACTAGTGTTCGGGATACGCAGTATTTT.

This chain connects TRBV6-5 to TRBJ1-4; 7 bases are shared with TRBD1. The CDR3 extends over 15 amino acids. With V trimmed by 6 bases and J by 7 bases, 11 bases remained unmatched. Germline V gene data show CDR1 as MNHEY and CDR2 as SVGAGI. This chain's CDR3 is CASSATGAGLEKLFF. CDR3 nucleotides: TGTGCCAGCAGCGCCACAGGGGCGGGTCTTGAAAAACTGTTTTTT.

The gene calls are TRBV28 and TRBJ2-1, with D possibly being TRBD1 (6 bases). The CDR3 length is 15 residues. Trimming cost V 5 bases and J 6 bases, with 17 bases left between them. The germline gives CDR1 MDHEN, CDR2 SYDVKM. Written as DNA, the CDR3 is TGTGCCAGCAGTGAAGGGGGTTCTTTAGGCAATGAGCAGTTCTTC. This gives the protein CASSEGGSLGNEQFF.